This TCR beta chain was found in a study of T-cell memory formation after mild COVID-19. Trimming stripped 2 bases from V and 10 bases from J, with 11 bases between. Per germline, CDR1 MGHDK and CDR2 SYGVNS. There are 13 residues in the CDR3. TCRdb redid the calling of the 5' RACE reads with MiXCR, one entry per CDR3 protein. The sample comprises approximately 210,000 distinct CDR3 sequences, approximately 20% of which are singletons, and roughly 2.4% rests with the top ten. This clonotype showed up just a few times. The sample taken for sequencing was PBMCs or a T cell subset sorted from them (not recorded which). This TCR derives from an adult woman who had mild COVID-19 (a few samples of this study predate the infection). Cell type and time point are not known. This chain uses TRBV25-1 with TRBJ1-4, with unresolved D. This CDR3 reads CASSENVEGKLFF. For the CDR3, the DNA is TGTGCCAGCAGTGAAAACGTGGAGGGAAAACTGTTTTTT.